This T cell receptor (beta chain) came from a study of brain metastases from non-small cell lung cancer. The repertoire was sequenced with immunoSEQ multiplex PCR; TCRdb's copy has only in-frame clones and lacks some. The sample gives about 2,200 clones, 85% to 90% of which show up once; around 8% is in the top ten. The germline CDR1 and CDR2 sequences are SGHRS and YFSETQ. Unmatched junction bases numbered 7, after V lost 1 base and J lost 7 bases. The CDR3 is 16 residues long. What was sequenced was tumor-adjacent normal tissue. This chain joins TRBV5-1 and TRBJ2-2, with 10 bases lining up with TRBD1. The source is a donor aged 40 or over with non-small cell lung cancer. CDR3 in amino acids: CASSLTGTGVNGELFF. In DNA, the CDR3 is TGCGCCAGCAGCTTGACAGGGACAGGGGTAAACGGGGAGCTGTTTTTT. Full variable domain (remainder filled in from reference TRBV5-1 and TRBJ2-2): KAGVTQTPRYLIKTRGQQVTLSCSPISGHRSVSWYQQTPGQGLQFLFEYFSETQRNKGNFPGRFSGRQFSNSRSEMNVSTLELGDSALYLCASSLTGTGVNGELFFGEGSRLTVL.